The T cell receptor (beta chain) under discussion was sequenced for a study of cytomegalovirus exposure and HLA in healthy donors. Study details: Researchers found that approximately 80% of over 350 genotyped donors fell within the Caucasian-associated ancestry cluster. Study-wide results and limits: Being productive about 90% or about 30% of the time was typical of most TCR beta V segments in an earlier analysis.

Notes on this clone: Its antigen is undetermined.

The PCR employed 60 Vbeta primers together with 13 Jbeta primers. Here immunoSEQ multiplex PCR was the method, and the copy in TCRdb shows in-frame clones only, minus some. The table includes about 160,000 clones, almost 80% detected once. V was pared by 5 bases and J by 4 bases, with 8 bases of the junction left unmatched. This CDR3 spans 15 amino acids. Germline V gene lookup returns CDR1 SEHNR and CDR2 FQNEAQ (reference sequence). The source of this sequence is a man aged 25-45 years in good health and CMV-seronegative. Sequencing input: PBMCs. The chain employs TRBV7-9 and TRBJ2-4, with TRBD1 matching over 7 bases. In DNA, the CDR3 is TGTGCCAGCAGCCTTGCCGGGACAGAGAAAAACATTCAGTACTTC. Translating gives CASSLAGTEKNIQYF.